A single sample is the source of the 27 T cell receptor beta chains below, sequenced in a study of CD8 T cells in Susac syndrome. After extraction with the RNeasy kit, roughly 0.5 to 1 ug of the RNA was reverse transcribed using random hexamers. TCRdb recomputed calls from the immunoSEQ multiplex PCR reads with MiXCR, one row per CDR3 protein. This table has about 130,000 distinct CDR3 sequences, 94% appearing once. Sequenced: CD4+ T cells from PBMCs. The receptor source for this set is a human donor with multiple sclerosis.

The J gene is TRBJ1-5, the V gene TRBV4-2; tentative D call: TRBD1 (5 bases). V lost 0 bases and J 4 bases, leaving 13 bases between the germline ends. The germline V gene encodes CDR1 LGHNA and CDR2 YNFKEQ. The CDR3 extends over 16 amino acids. For the CDR3, the DNA is TGTGCCAGCAGCCAAGATGCGGGGCGCCCTAATCAGCCCCAGCATTTT. Protein product: CASSQDAGRPNQPQHF.

This chain uses TRBV3-1 with TRBJ2-2; TRBD2 matches 9 bases. Unmatched junction bases numbered 4, after V lost 3 bases and J lost 2 bases. The CDR3 has 16 amino acids. Germline loops: CDR1 LGHDT, CDR2 YNNKEL (reference sequence). This chain's CDR3 is CASSQLGLANTGELFF. CDR3 bases: TGTGCCAGCAGCCAGTTGGGACTAGCCAACACCGGGGAGCTGTTTTTT. Full variable domain (remainder filled in from reference TRBV3-1 and TRBJ2-2): DTAVSQTPKYLVTQMGNDKSIKCEQNLGHDTMYWYKQDSKKFLKIMFSYNNKELIINETVPNRFSPKSPDKAHLNLHINSLELGDSAVYFCASSQLGLANTGELFFGEGSRLTVL.

J is TRBJ1-2 and V is TRBV6-6, with D unresolved. This CDR3 region has 12 residues. CDR1 and CDR2 from the germline V gene are MNHNY and SVGAGI (reference sequence). With 8 bases removed from V and 3 bases from J, the gap between germline ends came to 10 bases. CDR3 bases: TGTGCCAGCGCGGTGGCAGACTATGGCTACACCTTC. Its translation is CASAVADYGYTF.

The rearrangement links TRBV20-1 to TRBJ2-7; 12 bases fit TRBD2. V lost 1 base, J lost 2 bases, and 3 bases stayed unmatched. The CDR3 runs 15 residues. Germline CDR1 is DFQATT and CDR2 is SNEGSKA (reference sequence). The CDR3 is CSARVTSGGTYEQYF. The CDR3 nucleotides read TGCAGTGCTAGAGTAACTAGCGGGGGGACCTACGAGCAGTACTTC.

The V call is TRBV14, the J call TRBJ2-7; 7 nucleotides match TRBD2. CDR3 size: 14 residues. Germline V CDR1 and CDR2: SGHDN, FVKESK. V dropped 4 bases and J dropped 3; count of bases not matched to a gene: 6. The CDR3 DNA follows: TGTGCCAGCAGCCTGGGACTACCCAACTACGAGCAGTACTTC. Its protein product is CASSLGLPNYEQYF.

This rearrangement joins TRBV27 to TRBJ2-1; the match to TRBD2 covers 13 bases. V dropped 1 base and J dropped 9; count of bases not matched to a gene: 18. This CDR3 is built from 20 residues. The germline CDR1 and CDR2 sequences are MNHEY and SMNVEV (reference sequence). The CDR3, as DNA: TGTGCCAGCAGTTTATTCCGATTGACTGGGACTAGCGGGACTCTCGGTGAGCAGTTCTTC. Translated, it gives CASSLFRLTGTSGTLGEQFF.

This clonotype was counted only a few times. This sequence joins TRBV6-2 or TRBV6-3 and TRBJ2-7; D is undetermined. The CDR3 has 12 residues. Between the trimmed V and J ends, which lost 4 bases and 2 bases, there was a span of 6 bases. Germline CDR1 reads MNHEY; CDR2 reads SVGEGT. CDR3 sequence: CASSLAAYEQYF. In DNA, the CDR3 is TGTGCCAGCAGTTTAGCCGCCTACGAGCAGTACTTC.

V and J are TRBV3-1 and TRBJ1-2; possibly TRBD1 for D (5 bases). This CDR3 spans 13 amino acids. Germline lookup yields CDR1 LGHDT and CDR2 YNNKEL (reference sequence). Trimming took off 6 bases at V and 8 bases at J, with 16 bases between the two ends. CDR3 sequence (DNA): TGTGCCAGCAGACTCGACAGAGGAGAGGGCTACACCTTC. Its translation is CASRLDRGEGYTF.

The chain employs TRBV30 and TRBJ2-1, with D perhaps TRBD2 (5 bases). CDR3 length: 12 amino acids. Deletions cut 3 bases from V and 7 bases from J, with 10 bases between. CDR1 and CDR2 (germline): GTSNPN, SVGIG (reference sequence). Here the CDR3 reads CAWSARRNEQFF. DNA for the CDR3: TGTGCCTGGAGCGCCAGGAGGAATGAGCAGTTCTTC.

The V call is TRBV4-3, the J call TRBJ1-4, with D unclear. V was cut by 8 bases and J by 3 bases, with 13 bases left in between. The CDR3 has 14 residues. CDR1 LGHNA and CDR2 YSLEER come from the germline V gene. The DNA for the CDR3 is TGCGCCAGCCGATACAGTCCCTCTAATGAAAAACTGTTTTTT. This encodes CASRYSPSNEKLFF.

V is TRBV11-1 and J is TRBJ2-2; TRBD2 might be the D (6 bases). The CDR3 length is 14 residues. The V end lost 5 bases, the J end lost 5 bases, and 12 bases lay between the germline ends. The germline gives CDR1 SGHAT, CDR2 FQDESV (reference sequence). CDR3 DNA sequence: TGTGCCAGCAGCCCTCCGGGGAGGACCGGGGAGCTGTTTTTT. Translation gives CASSPPGRTGELFF.

CDR3 sequence reads: CASSYLAGAYEQYF. CDR3 bases: TGTGCCAGCAGTTATCTAGCGGGGGCCTACGAGCAGTACTTC. The J gene is TRBJ2-7, the V gene TRBV6-2 or TRBV6-3; 10 positions match TRBD2. Germline V gene data show CDR1 as MNHEY and CDR2 as SVGEGT. The CDR3 extends over 14 amino acids. The V gene end was trimmed by 3 bases and the J gene end by 2 bases; junction bases not matched to a gene: 1.

The rearrangement joins TRBV29-1 to TRBJ1-4; no clear D gene. Looked up from germline, CDR1 is SQVTM and CDR2 is ANQGSEA. The CDR3 contains 13 residues. V shed 1 base and J shed 7 bases, with 10 bases lying between them. For the CDR3, the DNA is TGCAGCGTTGAAGTTTCGGCGCTTGAAAAACTGTTTTTT. This sequence encodes CSVEVSALEKLFF.

CDR3 nucleotide sequence: TGTGCCAGCAGTCGGAGCCGTGGCTACACCTTC. It is translated as CASSRSRGYTF. This rearrangement joins TRBV12-3 or TRBV12-4 to TRBJ1-2; D is uncertain. The CDR3 loop spans 11 amino acids. Trimming removed 5 bases from V and 7 bases from J, with 8 bases in between.

The J gene is TRBJ2-2, the V gene TRBV6-1, with 7 nucleotides matching TRBD1. Germline assignment: CDR1 MNHNS and CDR2 SASEGT. The CDR3 totals 14 residues. V lost 7 bases and J lost 4; bases outside the gene matches: 6. CDR3 coding DNA: TGTGCCAGCAAGGGGGCAGGCCCCACCGGGGAGCTGTTTTTT. This translates into CASKGAGPTGELFF.

The rearrangement joins TRBV15 to TRBJ2-1; D ambiguous. Germline CDR1 reads LNHNV; CDR2 reads YYDKDF (reference sequence). V gave up 3 bases and J gave up 0 bases, with 9 bases separating them. This CDR3 spans 15 amino acids. CDR3 DNA sequence: TGTGCCACCAGCAGTATCTCGAGCTCCTACAATGAGCAGTTCTTC. This codes for CATSSISSSYNEQFF.

The chain uses TRBV19 and TRBJ2-1; possible D gene TRBD1, 8 bases. The CDR3 is 14 residues long. CDR1 and CDR2 from the germline V gene are LNHDA and SQIVND (reference sequence). V lost 4 bases and J 7 bases, leaving 14 bases between the germline ends. CDR3 loop: CASSNNRGGNEQFF. Here the CDR3 DNA reads TGTGCCAGTAGTAATAACAGGGGGGGGAATGAGCAGTTCTTC.

The chain recombines TRBV2 with TRBJ1-1; D gene unclear. The CDR3 consists of 14 residues. With 3 bases removed from V and 1 base from J, the gap between germline ends came to 9 bases. The germline gives CDR1 SNHLY, CDR2 FYNNEI. CDR3 coding DNA: TGTGCCAGCAGTGACAGGCAGTGGAACACTGAAGCTTTCTTT. Protein product: CASSDRQWNTEAFF.

The chain is built from TRBV12-3 or TRBV12-4 and TRBJ2-1, with 8 bases identical to TRBD2. With V trimmed by 3 bases and J by 9 bases, 10 bases remained unmatched. CDR3 size: 15 residues. This chain's CDR3 is CASSLGGLEVGEQFF. In DNA, the CDR3 is TGTGCCAGCAGTTTGGGGGGACTAGAAGTAGGTGAGCAGTTCTTC.

In nucleotides, the CDR3 is TGTGCCAGTAGTTCGGACAGGGTAGCCCCCGATCTCTTTTTCGGCTACACCTTC. It specifies CASSSDRVAPDLFFGYTF. The rearrangement uses TRBV19 and TRBJ1-2; 8 bases align to TRBD1. Unmatched junction bases numbered 22, after V lost 5 bases and J lost 8 bases. The V gene's germline CDR1 is LNHDA and CDR2 SQIVND (reference sequence). The CDR3 is 18 residues long.

The CDR3 reads CSVARLADTGELFF. The CDR3 bases are TGCAGCGTTGCGAGGCTAGCCGACACCGGGGAGCTGTTTTTT. This sequence joins TRBV29-1 and TRBJ2-2, with D maybe TRBD2 (5 bases). V lost 4 bases to trimming and J lost 3 bases, with 12 bases between them. In germline, CDR1 is SQVTM, CDR2 ANQGSEA. CDR3 size: 14 residues.

The rearrangement uses TRBV30 and TRBJ1-5, with unresolved D. The V end lost 2 bases, the J end lost 2 bases, and 10 bases lay between the germline ends. The CDR3 has 14 residues. Germline V gives CDR1 GTSNPN, CDR2 SVGIG (reference sequence). CDR3 in amino acids: CAWSRTGGNQPQHF. CDR3 bases: TGTGCCTGGAGTCGGACTGGGGGCAATCAGCCCCAGCATTTT.

The V and J genes are TRBV2 and TRBJ1-2; perhaps TRBD1 as D (6 bases). CDR1 SNHLY and CDR2 FYNNEI come from the germline V gene. The CDR3 consists of 13 residues. With 7 bases removed from V and 2 bases from J, the gap between germline ends came to 11 bases. CDR3 sequence: CASTTGTNYGYTF. The CDR3 DNA is TGTGCCAGCACCACCGGGACAAACTATGGCTACACCTTC.

The rearrangement links TRBV29-1 to TRBJ2-4; no definite D call. Germline CDR1 is SQVTM and CDR2 is ANQGSEA. Trimming stripped 6 bases from V and 4 bases from J, with 13 bases between. This CDR3 has 13 amino acids. CDR3 bases: TGCAGCGTAATCCGGGTCCCGAAAAACATTCAGTACTTC. Translation gives CSVIRVPKNIQYF.

The chain has TRBV6-2 or TRBV6-3 and TRBJ1-2; D is ambiguous. The V gene lost 2 bases and the J gene lost 8 bases, with 6 bases spanning the gap. Germline V gives CDR1 MNHEY, CDR2 SVGEGT. This CDR3 spans 11 amino acids. CDR3 amino acids: CASSYGPGYTF. The DNA for the CDR3 is TGTGCCAGCAGTTACGGCCCGGGCTACACCTTC.

V is TRBV5-1 and J is TRBJ2-3; 9 positions match TRBD2. Losses at the gene ends were 5 bases for V and 3 bases for J; bases not matched to a gene: 7. CDR1 is SGHRS, CDR2 YFSETQ, per germline. This CDR3 is built from 15 residues. The CDR3 protein is CASRISSGTTDTQYF. CDR3 bases: TGCGCCAGCAGAATATCTAGCGGGACGACAGATACGCAGTATTTT.

This clonotype appeared a single time. The J gene is TRBJ1-5, the V gene TRBV29-1; 9 bases map to TRBD1. The CDR3 totals 13 residues. From germline, CDR1 is SQVTM and CDR2 ANQGSEA. V lost 6 bases, J lost 11 bases, and 11 bases stayed unmatched. CDR3 sequence: CSVAGTGKESQHF. The CDR3 coding sequence is TGCAGCGTGGCCGGGACAGGGAAAGAGTCCCAGCATTTT. Filled out from reference TRBV29-1 and TRBJ1-5, the complete variable domain reads SAVISQKPSRDICQRGTSLTIQCQVDSQVTMMFWYRQQPGQSLTLIATANQGSEATYESGFVIDKFPISRPNLTFSTLTVSNMSPEDSSIYLCSVAGTGKESQHFGDGTRLSIL.